The 8 T cell receptor beta chains given below trace back to one sample, sequenced in a study of blood T cell repertoires in COVID-19. Sequencing was performed with immunoSEQ multiplex PCR; in TCRdb, only in-frame clones are kept and a portion is missing. The sample has hundreds of thousands of clones, 87% seen once; the top ten hold more than 5%. Sample: peripheral blood. The origin of the receptors is a woman aged 50 to 65 with COVID-19, enrolled during active disease.

The chain employs TRBV3-1 (or the pseudogene TRBV3-2) and TRBJ1-1; D is unresolved. Germline loops: CDR1 LGHDT, CDR2 YNNKEL (reference sequence). Trimming took 4 bases from V and 6 from J, leaving 12 bases between them. The CDR3 sequence is 13 residues long. The CDR3 region has the DNA TGTGCCAGCAGCCTTTACAGCGGCGCTGAAGCTTTCTTT. It yields the protein CASSLYSGAEAFF.

V and J are TRBV5-4 and TRBJ1-5, with no clear D. Trimming took off 3 bases at V and 2 bases at J, with 9 bases between the two ends. Germline-derived CDR1 and CDR2 are SGHNT and YYREEE (reference sequence). The length of the CDR3 is 14 residues. The CDR3 DNA reads TGTGCCAGCAGCTATCCAGGTCGCAATCAGCCCCAGCATTTT. As protein: CASSYPGRNQPQHF.

CDR3 coding DNA: TGTGCCAGCAGCTTCGGGACTGAAGATACGCAGTATTTT. Its translation: CASSFGTEDTQYF. The chain uses TRBV7-9 and TRBJ2-3; tentatively, D is TRBD2 (6 bases). CDR1 is SEHNR and CDR2 is FQNEAQ in the germline V gene (reference sequence). The CDR3 is 13 residues long. V dropped 3 bases and J dropped 5 bases, with 9 bases sitting between them.

V usage is TRBV30 and J usage is TRBJ2-7; D gene unclear. V was cut by 0 bases and J by 5 bases, with 5 bases left in between. CDR1 and CDR2 from the germline V gene are GTSNPN and SVGIG (reference sequence). The CDR3 spans 11 residues. This CDR3 reads CAWSVIDEQYF. The CDR3, as DNA: TGTGCCTGGAGTGTTATAGACGAGCAGTACTTC.

The CDR3, as DNA: TGTGCCAGTAGTATACAGGGATCCTATGGCTACACCTTC. It encodes CASSIQGSYGYTF. The chain recombines TRBV19 with TRBJ1-2; a weak D match, TRBD1 (5 bases). V was clipped by 2 bases and J by 4 bases, with 8 bases between them. This CDR3 comprises 13 residues. Germline values: CDR1 LNHDA, CDR2 SQIVND (reference sequence).

The chain recombines TRBV19 with TRBJ1-2, with D unclear. V lost 1 base to trimming and J lost 4 bases, with 7 bases between them. Germline V gene sequence: CDR1 LNHDA, CDR2 SQIVND (reference sequence). The CDR3 is made up of 13 amino acids. The CDR3: CASSIGQAYGYTF. In nucleotides, the CDR3 is TGTGCCAGTAGTATAGGGCAGGCCTATGGCTACACCTTC.

V usage is TRBV29-1 and J usage is TRBJ1-1, with 7 bases fitting TRBD1. From germline, CDR1 is SQVTM and CDR2 ANQGSEA. V was pared by 4 bases and J by 4 bases, with 9 bases of the junction left unmatched. CDR3 length: 14 residues. The CDR3 DNA follows: TGCAGCGTTGCGGGGGACAGAGTCGGCACTGAAGCTTTCTTT. It specifies CSVAGDRVGTEAFF.

V gene TRBV7-9 combines with J gene TRBJ1-3, with D perhaps TRBD1 (6 bases). The CDR3 extends over 17 amino acids. Trimming removed 0 bases from V and 1 base from J, with 13 bases in between. Looked up from germline, CDR1 is SEHNR and CDR2 is FQNEAQ (reference sequence). CDR3 coding DNA: TGTGCCAGCAGCTTAGCTGGGACACTGAGTTCTGGAAACACCATATATTTT. It specifies CASSLAGTLSSGNTIYF.